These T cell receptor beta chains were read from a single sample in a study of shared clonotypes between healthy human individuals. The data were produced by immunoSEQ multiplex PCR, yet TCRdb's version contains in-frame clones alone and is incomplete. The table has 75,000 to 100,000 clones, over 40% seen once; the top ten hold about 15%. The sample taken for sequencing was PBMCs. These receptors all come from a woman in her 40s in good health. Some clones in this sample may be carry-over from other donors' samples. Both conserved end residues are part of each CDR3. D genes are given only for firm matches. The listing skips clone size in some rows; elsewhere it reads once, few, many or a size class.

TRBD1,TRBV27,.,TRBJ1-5,TGTGCCACATCACAGGGGTACAATCAGCCCCAGCATTTT,CATSQGYNQPQHF
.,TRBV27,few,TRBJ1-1,TGTGCCAGCAGCTTGAGGGGTTACACTGAAGCTTTCTTT,CASSLRGYTEAFF
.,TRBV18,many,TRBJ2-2,TGTGCCAGCTCACCAGAAGGGGGATCGAACACCGGGGAGCTGTTTTTT,CASSPEGGSNTGELFF
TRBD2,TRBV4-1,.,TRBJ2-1,TGCGCCAGCAGCCAAGATCGCGGGCGTCTAGCGGGATACAATGAGCAGTTCTTC,CASSQDRGRLAGYNEQFF
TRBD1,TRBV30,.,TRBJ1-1,TGTGCCTTTACTAGGGGGCCGAACACTGAAGCTTTCTTT,CAFTRGPNTEAFF
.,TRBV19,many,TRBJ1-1,TGTGCCAGTAGTATGCGGGACCGCAGTAAAGCTTTCTTT,CASSMRDRSKAFF
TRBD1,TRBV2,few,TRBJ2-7,TGTGCCAGCAGGTCCGGGACAGGGGACTCCTACGAGCAGTACTTC,CASRSGTGDSYEQYF
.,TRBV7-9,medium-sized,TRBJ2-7,TGTGCCAGCAGCCCGGGACGGTACTACGAGCAGTACTTC,CASSPGRYYEQYF
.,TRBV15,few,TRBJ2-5,TGTGCCACCAGCAGTTTGGAAAAAGAGACCCAGTACTTC,CATSSLEKETQYF
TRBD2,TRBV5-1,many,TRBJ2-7,TGCGCCAGCAGCTTGGCCTTGGCGGGAGTAGTACAGGAGCAGTACTTC,CASSLALAGVVQEQYF
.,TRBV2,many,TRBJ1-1,TGTGCCAGCAGTGAAGAGATGAACACTGAAGCTTTCTTT,CASSEEMNTEAFF